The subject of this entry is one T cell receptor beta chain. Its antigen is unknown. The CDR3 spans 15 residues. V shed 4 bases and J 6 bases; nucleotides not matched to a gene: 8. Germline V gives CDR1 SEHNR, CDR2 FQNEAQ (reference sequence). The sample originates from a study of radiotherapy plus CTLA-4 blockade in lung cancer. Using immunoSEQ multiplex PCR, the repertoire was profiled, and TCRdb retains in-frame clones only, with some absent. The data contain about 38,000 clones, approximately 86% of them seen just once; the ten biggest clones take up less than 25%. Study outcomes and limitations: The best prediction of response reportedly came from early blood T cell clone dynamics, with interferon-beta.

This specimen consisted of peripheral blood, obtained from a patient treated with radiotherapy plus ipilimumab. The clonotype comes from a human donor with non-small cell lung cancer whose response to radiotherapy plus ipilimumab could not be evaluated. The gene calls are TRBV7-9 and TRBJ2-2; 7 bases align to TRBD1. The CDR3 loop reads CASSWGTEVSGELFF. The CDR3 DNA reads TGTGCCAGCAGCTGGGGGACAGAAGTGTCCGGGGAGCTGTTTTTT.